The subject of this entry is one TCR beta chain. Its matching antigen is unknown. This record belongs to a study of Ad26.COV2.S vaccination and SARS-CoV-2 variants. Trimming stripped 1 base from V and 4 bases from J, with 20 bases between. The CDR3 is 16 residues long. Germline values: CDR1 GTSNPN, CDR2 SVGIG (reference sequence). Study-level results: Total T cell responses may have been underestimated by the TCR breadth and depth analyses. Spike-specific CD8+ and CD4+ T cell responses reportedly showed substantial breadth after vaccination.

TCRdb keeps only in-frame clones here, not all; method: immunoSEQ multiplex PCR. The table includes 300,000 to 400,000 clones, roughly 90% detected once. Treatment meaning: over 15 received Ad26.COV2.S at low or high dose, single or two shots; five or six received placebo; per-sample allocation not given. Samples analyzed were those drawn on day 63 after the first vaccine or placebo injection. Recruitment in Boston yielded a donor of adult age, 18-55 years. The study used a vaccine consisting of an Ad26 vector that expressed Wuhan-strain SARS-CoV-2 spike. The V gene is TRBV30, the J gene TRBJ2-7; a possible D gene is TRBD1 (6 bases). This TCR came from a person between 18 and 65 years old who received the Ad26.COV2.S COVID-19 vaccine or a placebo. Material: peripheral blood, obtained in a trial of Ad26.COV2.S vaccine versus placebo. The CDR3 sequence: CAWSGIKQGLGYEQYF. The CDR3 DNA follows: TGTGCCTGGAGTGGGATTAAACAGGGCCTGGGGTACGAGCAGTACTTC.